These 10 T cell receptor beta chains originate from one sample sequenced in a study of monozygotic twins with inflammatory bowel disease. With the 5' RACE reads reprocessed, TCRdb shows one record per CDR3 protein and no DNA. Recorded for this sample: 350,000 to 500,000 distinct CDR3 sequences. The sequencing sample was made of blood. Source of these receptors: a human donor with ulcerative colitis or Crohn's disease, or a healthy co-twin of an affected twin (not recorded which).

The chain links TRBV12-3 or TRBV12-4 to TRBJ2-5; TCRdb indicates TRBD1, and absent DNA this call remains unverified. The length of the CDR3 is 14 residues. The CDR3 loop reads CASSFRGLQETQYF.

V gene TRBV20-1 combines with J gene TRBJ2-7; checking the TCRdb D call of TRBD1 is not possible without DNA. The length of the CDR3 is 14 residues. Looked up from germline, CDR1 is DFQATT and CDR2 is SNEGSKA (reference sequence). This CDR3 reads CSALDRRNSYEQYF.

The chain recombines TRBV11-2 with TRBJ2-7; the D call from TCRdb, TRBD2, cannot be confirmed without DNA. The CDR3 runs 14 residues. CDR1 and CDR2 from the germline V gene are SGHAT and FQNNGV. The CDR3 reads CASSPWTSGYEQYF.

The chain combines TRBV20-1 with TRBJ1-6. Germline V gene data show CDR1 as DFQATT and CDR2 as SNEGSKA (reference sequence). This CDR3 has 13 amino acids. The CDR3 loop is CSARREGPSPLHF.

This chain connects TRBV7-2 to TRBJ1-3; no DNA is available, so the TRBD1 call from TCRdb remains unchecked. Germline V lookup: CDR1 SGHTA, CDR2 FQGNSA. The CDR3 loop spans 15 amino acids. CDR3 protein: CASSLSRVPGNTIYF. The variable domain in full, with the rest retrieved from reference TRBV7-2 and TRBJ1-3, is GAGVSQSPSNKVTEKGKDVELRCDPISGHTALYWYRQSLGQGLEFLIYFQGNSAPDKSGLPSDRFSAERTGGSVSTLTIQRTQQEDSAVYLCASSLSRVPGNTIYFGEGSWLTVV.

The rearrangement links TRBV5-1 to TRBJ2-7; without DNA, the TCRdb call of TRBD1 cannot be checked. CDR3 size: 15 residues. Germline values: CDR1 SGHRS, CDR2 YFSETQ. CDR3 residues: CASSSGQDGSYEQYF.

This chain joins TRBV10-3 and TRBJ2-2; TCRdb calls TRBD1, which cannot be checked without DNA. Germline V gene sequence: CDR1 ENHRY, CDR2 SYGVKD. The CDR3 length is 15 residues. The CDR3 spells CAIRPRTENTGELFF.

This chain uses TRBV6-7 with TRBJ2-6. TRBV6-7 is recorded as an ORF, its role being uncertain. The length of the CDR3 is 12 residues. The CDR3 reads CASYSGANVLTF.

V usage is TRBV12-3 or TRBV12-4 and J usage is TRBJ2-1; TCRdb selects TRBD2, and the lack of DNA leaves this call unchecked. This CDR3 region has 15 residues. The CDR3 spells CASSRHSGGYNEQFF.

This chain uses TRBV15 with TRBJ2-3; TCRdb selects TRBD2, and the lack of DNA leaves this call unchecked. Germline lookup yields CDR1 LNHNV and CDR2 YYDKDF (reference sequence). The CDR3 is made up of 15 amino acids. The CDR3 sequence is CATSREGGGAFTQYF.